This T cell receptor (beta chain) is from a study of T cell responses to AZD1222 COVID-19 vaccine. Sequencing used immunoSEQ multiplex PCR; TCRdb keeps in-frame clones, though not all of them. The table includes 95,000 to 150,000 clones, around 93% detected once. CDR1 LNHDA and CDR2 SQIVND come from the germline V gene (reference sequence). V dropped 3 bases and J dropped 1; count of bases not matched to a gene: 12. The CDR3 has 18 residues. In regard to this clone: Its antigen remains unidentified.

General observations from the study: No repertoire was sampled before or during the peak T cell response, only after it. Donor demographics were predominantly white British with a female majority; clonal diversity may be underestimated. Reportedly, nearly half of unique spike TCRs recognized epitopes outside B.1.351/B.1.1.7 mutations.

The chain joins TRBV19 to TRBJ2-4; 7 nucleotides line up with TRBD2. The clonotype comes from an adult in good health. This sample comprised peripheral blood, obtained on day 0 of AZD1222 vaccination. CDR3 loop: CASSIEVRASGAKNIQYF. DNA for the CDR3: TGTGCCAGTAGTATCGAAGTTAGGGCTAGCGGCGCCAAAAACATTCAGTACTTC.